The 26 T cell receptor beta chains given below trace back to one sample, sequenced in a study of blood T cell repertoires in COVID-19. Method: immunoSEQ multiplex PCR; TCRdb's copy keeps in-frame clones and lacks some. The data show about 83,000 clones, about 86% seen once. The source material was peripheral blood. Receptors were obtained from a woman older than 75 in a cohort sampled during active or convalescent COVID-19.

This clone has more than one count but fewer than ten. The chain is built from TRBV3-1 (or the pseudogene TRBV3-2) and TRBJ2-1; TRBD2 aligns across 8 bases. The germline V gene has CDR1 LGHDT and CDR2 YNNKEL (reference sequence). CDR3 size: 16 residues. J lost 6 bases, V lost 1 base, and 8 bases had no gene match. The CDR3: CASSQGGLAGVNEQFF. The CDR3, as DNA: TGTGCCAGCAGCCAAGGCGGGCTAGCGGGTGTCAATGAGCAGTTCTTC.

The table lists this clone with a count of one. V gene TRBV7-9 combines with J gene TRBJ1-1; D is possibly TRBD1 (5 bases). The CDR3 is 15 residues long. V shed 1 base and J shed 0 bases, with 9 bases lying between them. Germline CDR1 is SEHNR and CDR2 is FQNEAQ (reference sequence). The CDR3 protein is CASSLDGTMNTEAFF. Written as DNA, the CDR3 is TGTGCCAGCAGCTTAGATGGGACTATGAACACTGAAGCTTTCTTT.

The chain combines TRBV5-4 with TRBJ1-1; D is ambiguous. Germline V gene lookup returns CDR1 SGHNT and CDR2 YYREEE (reference sequence). The CDR3 spans 15 residues. V shed 0 bases and J shed 0 bases, with 9 bases lying between them. The CDR3 loop is CASSLAVGLNTEAFF. The CDR3 DNA reads as TGTGCCAGCAGCTTGGCCGTGGGCCTGAACACTGAAGCTTTCTTT.

As DNA, the CDR3 is TGTGCCAGCAGGACGGGACAGTTATACACAGATACGCAGTATTTT. Translated, it gives CASRTGQLYTDTQYF. The V call is TRBV28, the J call TRBJ2-3; 7 positions match TRBD1. Germline CDR1 reads MDHEN; CDR2 reads SYDVKM. V shed 6 bases and J 2 bases; nucleotides not matched to a gene: 8. The CDR3 is 15 residues long.

This clone has at least ten counts. This chain joins TRBV2 and TRBJ2-7, with D hard to call. This CDR3 is built from 12 residues. V was pared by 4 bases and J by 3 bases, with 7 bases between. Germline values: CDR1 SNHLY, CDR2 FYNNEI. The CDR3 nucleotides read TGTGCCAGCAGTGGCACCAGCTACGAGCAGTACGTC. Protein product: CASSGTSYEQYV.

This chain joins TRBV3-1 (or the pseudogene TRBV3-2) and TRBJ1-2, with TRBD1 matching 10 bases. The CDR3 is 15 residues long. V trimming: 4 bases; J trimming: 8 bases; junction bases outside the gene matches: 10. The germline V gene has CDR1 LGHDT and CDR2 YNNKEL (reference sequence). In nucleotides, the CDR3 is TGTGCCAGCAGCCCACGAGGGACAGGGGTGCGGGGCTACACCTTC. It is translated as CASSPRGTGVRGYTF.

The chain uses TRBV6-5 and TRBJ2-1; TRBD2 is a possible D gene (6 bases). The ends were cut back, 0 bases at V and 0 bases at J, with 9 bases in the middle. Germline V gene data show CDR1 as MNHEY and CDR2 as SVGAGI. The CDR3 has 16 amino acids. The CDR3 loop reads CASSYSGSLSYNEQFF. The CDR3 nucleotides are TGTGCCAGCAGTTACTCCGGGAGTCTCTCCTACAATGAGCAGTTCTTC.

The count of this clone is one. The rearrangement uses TRBV5-1 and TRBJ2-7; 7 positions agree with TRBD1. The CDR3 runs 14 residues. Per germline, CDR1 SGHRS and CDR2 YFSETQ. V shed 4 bases and J 2 bases; nucleotides not matched to a gene: 6. The CDR3 reads CASSRDRVTYEQYF. The CDR3 nucleotides are TGCGCCAGCAGCAGAGACAGGGTGACCTACGAGCAGTACTTC.

The V gene is TRBV18, the J gene TRBJ1-4, with TRBD1 identical over 10 bases. This CDR3 is 13 amino acids long. Germline V gene data show CDR1 as KGHSH and CDR2 as LQKENI. The junction had 0 bases not matched to a gene; V was cut back by 4 bases and J by 7 bases. As DNA, the CDR3 is TGTGCCAGCTCACGGACAGGGGGTGAAAAACTGTTTTTT. This codes for CASSRTGGEKLFF.

V and J are TRBV6-1 and TRBJ1-5; the match to TRBD1 covers 12 bases. In germline, CDR1 is MNHNS, CDR2 SASEGT. The CDR3 consists of 19 residues. Trimming took 2 bases from V and 1 from J; bases not matched to a gene: 9. The CDR3 nucleotides are TGTGCCAGCAGTGAATTAGGGACAGGGGGCGGAGGCAGCAATCAGCCCCAGCATTTT. Encoded protein: CASSELGTGGGGSNQPQHF.

The chain combines TRBV15 with TRBJ2-7, with 10 positions matching TRBD1. CDR1 LNHNV and CDR2 YYDKDF come from the germline V gene (reference sequence). The V segment lost 0 bases and the J segment 7 bases; nucleotides outside the gene matches: 24. The CDR3 is made up of 21 amino acids. The CDR3 DNA follows: TGTGCCACCAGCAGAGATCAACGGATAGGGACAGGGGACCTCGGCCCTCGGGAGCAGTACTTC. Its translation is CATSRDQRIGTGDLGPREQYF.

The rearrangement links TRBV5-6 to TRBJ2-1; possibly TRBD1 for D (6 bases). This CDR3 region has 16 residues. Germline loops: CDR1 SGHDT, CDR2 YYEEEE. V was clipped by 0 bases and J by 0 bases, with 10 bases between them. CDR3 in amino acids: CASSLDTGSSYNEQFF. DNA of the CDR3: TGTGCCAGCAGCTTGGACACAGGGAGCTCCTACAATGAGCAGTTCTTC.

The rearrangement links TRBV9 to TRBJ2-1; 7 bases are shared with TRBD2. From germline, CDR1 is SGDLS and CDR2 YYNGEE. This CDR3 region has 15 residues. Trimming at V came to 0 bases and at J to 4 bases, leaving 4 bases not matched to a gene. Written as DNA, the CDR3 is TGTGCCAGCAGCGTAGGGGCGGGAGAGTACAATGAGCAGTTCTTC. Its translation is CASSVGAGEYNEQFF.

The chain links TRBV30 to TRBJ2-1; 11 nucleotides match TRBD2. Losses at the gene ends were 3 bases for V and 11 bases for J; bases not matched to a gene: 9. Germline loops: CDR1 GTSNPN, CDR2 SVGIG (reference sequence). The CDR3 has 14 amino acids. This chain's CDR3 is CAWSAGTSGPKQFF. DNA for the CDR3: TGTGCCTGGAGCGCCGGGACTAGCGGACCAAAGCAGTTCTTC.

The V and J genes are TRBV7-8 and TRBJ1-2; 8 bases agree with TRBD1. CDR1 is SGHVS and CDR2 is FQNEAQ in the germline V gene. The CDR3 consists of 16 residues. Trimming took 5 bases from V and 0 from J; bases not matched to a gene: 8. In DNA form, the CDR3 reads TGTGCCAGCAGCCCGGACAGGGTATCGGCTAACTATGGCTACACCTTC. It encodes CASSPDRVSANYGYTF.

V gene TRBV11-2 combines with J gene TRBJ1-3; 7 bases agree with TRBD1. V trimming: 2 bases; J trimming: 2 bases; junction bases outside the gene matches: 6. This CDR3 is 16 amino acids long. Per germline, CDR1 SGHAT and CDR2 FQNNGV. This chain's CDR3 is CASSLSPDRAGNTIYF. CDR3 nucleotide sequence: TGTGCCAGCAGCTTAAGCCCCGACAGGGCTGGAAACACCATATATTTT.

Written as DNA, the CDR3 is TGCGCCAGCAGGTCAGGGGGGTCTACTGAAGCTTTCTTT. As protein: CASRSGGSTEAFF. The chain couples TRBV10-1 to TRBJ1-1, with TRBD1 matching 7 bases. CDR1 is WNHNN and CDR2 is SYGVQD in the germline V gene (reference sequence). V was pared by 6 bases and J by 5 bases, with 6 bases of the junction left unmatched. This CDR3 contains 13 residues.

This chain links TRBV7-9 with TRBJ1-1; 7 nucleotides align to TRBD1. V lost 5 bases to trimming and J lost 4 bases; unmatched junction nucleotides: 4. This CDR3 contains 13 residues. Per germline, CDR1 SEHNR and CDR2 FQNEAQ (reference sequence). CDR3 in amino acids: CASSIGTATEAFF. The CDR3 DNA sequence: TGTGCCAGCAGCATTGGGACAGCCACTGAAGCTTTCTTT.

The genes are TRBV9 and TRBJ1-2; no clear D. Germline V gene sequence: CDR1 SGDLS, CDR2 YYNGEE. CDR3 length: 13 amino acids. V was pared by 0 bases and J by 7 bases, with 10 bases between. The CDR3 coding sequence is TGTGCCAGCAGCGTAGCCGGGGTGGGTGGCTACACCTTC. Translation gives CASSVAGVGGYTF. Full variable domain (outside the CDR3, taken from reference TRBV9 and TRBJ1-2): DSGVTQTPKHLITATGQRVTLRCSPRSGDLSVYWYQQSLDQGLQFLIQYYNGEERAKGNILERFSAQQFPDLHSELNLSSLELGDSALYFCASSVAGVGGYTFGSGTRLTVV.

The chain joins TRBV27 to TRBJ1-6; perhaps TRBD1 as D (5 bases). The germline CDR1 and CDR2 sequences are MNHEY and SMNVEV (reference sequence). The CDR3 spans 14 residues. Trimming took 8 bases from V and 7 from J, leaving 15 bases between them. The CDR3 DNA follows: TGTGCCAGCCGGGGGGTCCGGATGAATTCACCCCTCCACTTT. The encoded protein is CASRGVRMNSPLHF.

The gene calls are TRBV3-1 (or the pseudogene TRBV3-2) and TRBJ2-3; 11 positions agree with TRBD2. The CDR3 has 15 amino acids. The V segment lost 6 bases and the J segment 3 bases; nucleotides outside the gene matches: 5. CDR1 and CDR2 (germline): LGHDT, YNNKEL (reference sequence). CDR3 region: CASRSSGRVTDTQYF. For the CDR3, the DNA is TGTGCCAGCAGGAGTAGCGGGAGGGTGACAGATACGCAGTATTTT.

This chain joins TRBV19 and TRBJ2-3; 13 bases match TRBD2. The CDR3 is made up of 19 amino acids. After removal of 5 bases from V and 2 bases from J, the junction contained 13 bases not matched to a gene. Germline CDR1 LNHDA, CDR2 SQIVND (reference sequence). CDR3 nucleotide sequence: TGTGCCAGTAGTTCGTACCCCGGGACTAGCGGGGAAATCACAGATACGCAGTATTTT. Its protein product is CASSSYPGTSGEITDTQYF.

This clone was seen a handful of times. The V and J genes are TRBV30 and TRBJ1-1; D is perhaps TRBD1 (6 bases). V gave up 8 bases and J gave up 1 base, with 14 bases separating them. CDR3 length equals 13 residues. Germline CDR1 reads GTSNPN; CDR2 reads SVGIG (reference sequence). The CDR3 region is CAGQRGGNTEAFF. The CDR3 DNA is TGTGCCGGCCAGAGGGGGGGGAACACTGAAGCTTTCTTT.

The chain links TRBV27 to TRBJ2-6; no definite D call. Germline values: CDR1 MNHEY, CDR2 SMNVEV (reference sequence). The CDR3 has 19 residues. V was pared by 3 bases and J by 0 bases, with 18 bases between. CDR3 nucleotide sequence: TGTGCCAGCAGTTTCCTGGCCGGGTCCATCATCTCTGGGGCCAACGTCCTGACTTTC. It is translated as CASSFLAGSIISGANVLTF.

The table lists this clone with a few counts. CDR3 sequence (DNA): TGTGCCAGTAGTGCCAGACGGGGGACTAGCGGGCTAGCCCCGGATACGCAGTATTTT. Amino acid sequence: CASSARRGTSGLAPDTQYF. The chain combines TRBV19 with TRBJ2-3, with 12 bases fitting TRBD2. The CDR3 totals 19 residues. The V gene's germline CDR1 is LNHDA and CDR2 SQIVND (reference sequence). V lost 5 bases, J lost 6 bases, and 18 bases stayed unmatched. Supplemented by reference TRBV19 and TRBJ2-3, the full variable domain reads DGGITQSPKYLFRKEGQNVTLSCEQNLNHDAMYWYRQDPGQGLRLIYYSQIVNDFQKGDIAEGYSVSREKKESFPLTVTSAQKNPTAFYLCASSARRGTSGLAPDTQYFGPGTRLTVL.

The chain employs TRBV19 and TRBJ1-4; maybe TRBD1 (6 bases). V lost 4 bases, J lost 4 bases, and 13 bases lay in between. Germline values: CDR1 LNHDA, CDR2 SQIVND (reference sequence). This CDR3 is built from 15 residues. The CDR3 loop reads CASSTAGVNNEKLFF. For the CDR3, the DNA is TGTGCCAGTAGTACGGCAGGGGTCAATAATGAAAAACTGTTTTTT.